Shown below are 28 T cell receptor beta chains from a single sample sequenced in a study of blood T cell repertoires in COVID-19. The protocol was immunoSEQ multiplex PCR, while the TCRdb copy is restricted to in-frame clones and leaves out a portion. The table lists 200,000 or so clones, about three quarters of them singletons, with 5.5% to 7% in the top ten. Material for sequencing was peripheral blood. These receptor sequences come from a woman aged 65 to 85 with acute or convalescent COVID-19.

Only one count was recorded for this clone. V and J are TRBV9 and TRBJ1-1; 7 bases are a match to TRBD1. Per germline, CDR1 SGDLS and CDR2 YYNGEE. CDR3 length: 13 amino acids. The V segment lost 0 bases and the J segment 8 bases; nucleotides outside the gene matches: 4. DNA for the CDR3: TGTGCCAGCAGCGTAGCTACGGGACAGGAAGCTTTCTTT. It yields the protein CASSVATGQEAFF.

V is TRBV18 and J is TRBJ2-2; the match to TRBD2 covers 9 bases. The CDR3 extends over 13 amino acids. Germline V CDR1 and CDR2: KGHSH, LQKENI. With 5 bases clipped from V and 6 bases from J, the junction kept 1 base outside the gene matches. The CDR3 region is CASSRTSAGELFF. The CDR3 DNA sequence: TGTGCCAGCTCAAGGACTAGCGCCGGGGAGCTGTTTTTT.

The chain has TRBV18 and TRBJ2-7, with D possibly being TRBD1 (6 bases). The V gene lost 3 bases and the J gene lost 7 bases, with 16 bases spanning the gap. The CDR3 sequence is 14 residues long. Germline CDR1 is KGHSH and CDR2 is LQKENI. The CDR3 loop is CASSPDSPLYEQYF. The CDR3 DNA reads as TGTGCCAGCTCACCGGACAGTCCTCTTTATGAGCAGTACTTC.

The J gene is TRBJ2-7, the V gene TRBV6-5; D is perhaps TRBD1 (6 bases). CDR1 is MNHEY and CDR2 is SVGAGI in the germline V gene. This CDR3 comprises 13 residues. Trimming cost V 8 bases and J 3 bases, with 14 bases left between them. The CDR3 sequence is CASRATGLYEQYF. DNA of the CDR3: TGTGCCAGCCGAGCGACAGGTCTCTACGAGCAGTACTTC.

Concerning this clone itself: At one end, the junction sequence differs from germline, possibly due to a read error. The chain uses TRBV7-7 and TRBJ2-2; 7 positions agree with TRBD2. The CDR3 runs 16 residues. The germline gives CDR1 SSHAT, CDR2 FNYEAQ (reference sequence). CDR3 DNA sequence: TGTGCTAGCAGCGCCCTAGCGGCTCCGAACACCGGGGAGCTGTTTTTT. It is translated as CASSALAAPNTGELFF.

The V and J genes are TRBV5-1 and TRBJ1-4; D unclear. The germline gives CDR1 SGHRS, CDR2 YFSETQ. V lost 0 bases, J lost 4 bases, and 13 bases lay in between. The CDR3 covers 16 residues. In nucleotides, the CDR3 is TGCGCCAGCAGCTTGGCACCCGGCCTAGGTAATGAAAAACTGTTTTTT. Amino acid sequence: CASSLAPGLGNEKLFF.

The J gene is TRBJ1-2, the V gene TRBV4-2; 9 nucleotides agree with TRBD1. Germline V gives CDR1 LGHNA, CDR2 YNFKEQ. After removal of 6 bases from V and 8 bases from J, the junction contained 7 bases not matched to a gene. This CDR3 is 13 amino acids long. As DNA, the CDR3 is TGTGCCAGCAGTCTCCGGGACAGGGAAGGCTACACCTTC. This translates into CASSLRDREGYTF.

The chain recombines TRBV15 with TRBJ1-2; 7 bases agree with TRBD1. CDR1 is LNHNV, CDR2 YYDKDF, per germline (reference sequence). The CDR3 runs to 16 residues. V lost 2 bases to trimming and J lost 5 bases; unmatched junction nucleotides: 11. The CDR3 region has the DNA TGTGCCACCAGCAGATCTACCAACAGGGGTTGGTATGGCTACACCTTC. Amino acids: CATSRSTNRGWYGYTF.

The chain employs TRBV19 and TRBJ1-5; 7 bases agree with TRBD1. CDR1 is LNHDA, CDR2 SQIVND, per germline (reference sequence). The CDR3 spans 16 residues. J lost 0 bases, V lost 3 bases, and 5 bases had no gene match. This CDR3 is CASSIRTGYSNQPQHF. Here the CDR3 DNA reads TGTGCCAGTAGTATCCGGACAGGCTATAGCAATCAGCCCCAGCATTTT.

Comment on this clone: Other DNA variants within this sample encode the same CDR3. CDR3 DNA sequence: TGTGCCAGCTCACCGCCCGGTGGAAACACCATATATTTT. Translated: CASSPPGGNTIYF. The chain has TRBV18 and TRBJ1-3; D remains ambiguous. V lost 3 bases and J lost 3, with 6 bases in between. This CDR3 comprises 13 residues. CDR1 is KGHSH and CDR2 is LQKENI in the germline V gene.

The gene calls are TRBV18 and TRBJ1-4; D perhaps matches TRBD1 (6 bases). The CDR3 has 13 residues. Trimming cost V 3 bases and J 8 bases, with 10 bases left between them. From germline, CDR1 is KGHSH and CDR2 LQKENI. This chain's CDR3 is CASSPGTREKLFF. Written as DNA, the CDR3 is TGTGCCAGCTCACCCGGGACAAGAGAAAAACTGTTTTTT.

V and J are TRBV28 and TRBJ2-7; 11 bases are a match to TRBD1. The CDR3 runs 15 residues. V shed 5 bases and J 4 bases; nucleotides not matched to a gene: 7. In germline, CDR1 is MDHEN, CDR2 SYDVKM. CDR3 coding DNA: TGTGCCAGCAGTACTTGGACAGGGGGCTTATACGAGCAGTACTTC. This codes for CASSTWTGGLYEQYF.

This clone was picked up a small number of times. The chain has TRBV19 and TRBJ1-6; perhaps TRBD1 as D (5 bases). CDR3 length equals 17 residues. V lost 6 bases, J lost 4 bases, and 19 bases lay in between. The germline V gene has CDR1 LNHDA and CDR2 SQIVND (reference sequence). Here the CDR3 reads CASSSTAASNYNSPLHF. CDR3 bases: TGTGCCAGTAGCTCGACAGCTGCGTCAAATTATAATTCACCCCTCCACTTT. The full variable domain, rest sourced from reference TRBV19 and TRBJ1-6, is DGGITQSPKYLFRKEGQNVTLSCEQNLNHDAMYWYRQDPGQGLRLIYYSQIVNDFQKGDIAEGYSVSREKKESFPLTVTSAQKNPTAFYLCASSSTAASNYNSPLHFGNGTRLTVT.

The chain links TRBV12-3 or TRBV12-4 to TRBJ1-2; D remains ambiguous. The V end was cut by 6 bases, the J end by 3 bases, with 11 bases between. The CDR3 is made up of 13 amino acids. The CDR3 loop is CASSLLVHYGYTF. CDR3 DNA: TGTGCCAGCAGCCTACTTGTTCACTATGGCTACACCTTC.

The CDR3 loop is CASRPSIGFTEAFF. Here the CDR3 DNA reads TGTGCCAGCCGACCCTCGATCGGGTTTACTGAAGCTTTCTTT. The chain couples TRBV6-4 to TRBJ1-1; D uncertain. The V gene's germline CDR1 is MRHNA and CDR2 SNTAGT. V lost 8 bases, J lost 5 bases, and 18 bases lay in between. This CDR3 is built from 14 residues.

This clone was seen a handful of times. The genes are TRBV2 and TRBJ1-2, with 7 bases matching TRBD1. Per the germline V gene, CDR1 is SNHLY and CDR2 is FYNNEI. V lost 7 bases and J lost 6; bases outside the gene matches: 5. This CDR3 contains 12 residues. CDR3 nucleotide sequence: TGTGCCAGCAATCGGGACAGCCATGGCTACACCTTC. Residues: CASNRDSHGYTF.

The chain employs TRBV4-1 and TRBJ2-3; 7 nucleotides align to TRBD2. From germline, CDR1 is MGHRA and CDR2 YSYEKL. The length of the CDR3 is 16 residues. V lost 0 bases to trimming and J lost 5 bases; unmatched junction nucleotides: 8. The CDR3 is CASSQDFSGMGDTQYF. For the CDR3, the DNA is TGCGCCAGCAGCCAAGACTTCAGCGGGATGGGAGATACGCAGTATTTT.

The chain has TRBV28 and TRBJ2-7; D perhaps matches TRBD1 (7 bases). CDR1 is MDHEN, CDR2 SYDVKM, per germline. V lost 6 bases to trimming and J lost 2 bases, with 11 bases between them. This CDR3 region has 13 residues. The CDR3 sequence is CASRQGGTYEQYF. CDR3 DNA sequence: TGTGCCAGCAGGCAGGGGGGAACCTACGAGCAGTACTTC.

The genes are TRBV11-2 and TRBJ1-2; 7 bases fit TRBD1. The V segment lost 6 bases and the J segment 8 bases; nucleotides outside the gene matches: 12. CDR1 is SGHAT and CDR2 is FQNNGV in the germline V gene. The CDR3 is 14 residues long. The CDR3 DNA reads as TGTGCCAGCAGACGTACCGGGACAGATGCGGGCTACACCTTC. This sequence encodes CASRRTGTDAGYTF.

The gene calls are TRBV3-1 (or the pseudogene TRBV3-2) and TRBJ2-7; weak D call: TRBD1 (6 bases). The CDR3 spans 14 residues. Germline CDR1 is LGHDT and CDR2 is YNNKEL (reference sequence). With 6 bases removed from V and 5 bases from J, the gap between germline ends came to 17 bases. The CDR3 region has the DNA TGTGCCAGCAGGGATAGGGACATACCCCACGAGCAGTACTTC. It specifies CASRDRDIPHEQYF.

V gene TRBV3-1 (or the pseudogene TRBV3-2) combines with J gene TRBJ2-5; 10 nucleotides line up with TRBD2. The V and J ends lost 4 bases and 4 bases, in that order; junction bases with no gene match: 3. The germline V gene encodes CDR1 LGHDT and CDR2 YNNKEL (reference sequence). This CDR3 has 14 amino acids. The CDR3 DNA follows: TGTGCCAGCAGCCTCCAGCGGGGGGGAGAGACCCAGTACTTC. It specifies CASSLQRGGETQYF.

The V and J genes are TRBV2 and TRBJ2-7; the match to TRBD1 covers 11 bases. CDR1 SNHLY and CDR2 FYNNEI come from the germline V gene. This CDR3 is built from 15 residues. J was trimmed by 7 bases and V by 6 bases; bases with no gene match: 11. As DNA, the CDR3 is TGTGCCAGCAGCGACACCGGGACAGGGGGTCGAGAGCAGTACTTC. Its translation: CASSDTGTGGREQYF. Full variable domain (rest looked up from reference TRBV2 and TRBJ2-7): EPEVTQTPSHQVTQMGQEVILRCVPISNHLYFYWYRQILGQKVEFLVSFYNNEISEKSEIFDDQFSVERPDGSNFTLKIRSTKLEDSAMYFCASSDTGTGGREQYFGPGTRLTVT.

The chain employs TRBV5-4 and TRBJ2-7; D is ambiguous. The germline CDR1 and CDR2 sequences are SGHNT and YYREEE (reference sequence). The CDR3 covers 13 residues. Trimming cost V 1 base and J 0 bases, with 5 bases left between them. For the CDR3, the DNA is TGTGCCAGCAGCTTGCAGGTCTCCTACGAGCAGTACTTC. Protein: CASSLQVSYEQYF. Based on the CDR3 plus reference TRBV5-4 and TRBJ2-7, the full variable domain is ETGVTQSPTHLIKTRGQQVTLRCSSQSGHNTVSWYQQALGQGPQFIFQYYREEENGRGNFPPRFSGLQFPNYSSELNVNALELDDSALYLCASSLQVSYEQYFGPGTRLTVT.

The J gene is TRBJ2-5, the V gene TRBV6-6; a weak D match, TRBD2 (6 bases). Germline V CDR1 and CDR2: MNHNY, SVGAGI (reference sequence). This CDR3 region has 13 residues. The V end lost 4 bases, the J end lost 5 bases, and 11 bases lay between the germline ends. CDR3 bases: TGTGCCAGCAGTTTACCGGGGAGGGAGACCCAGTACTTC. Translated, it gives CASSLPGRETQYF.

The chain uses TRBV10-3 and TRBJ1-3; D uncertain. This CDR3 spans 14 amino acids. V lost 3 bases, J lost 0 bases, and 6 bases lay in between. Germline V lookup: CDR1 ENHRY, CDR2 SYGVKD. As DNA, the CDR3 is TGTGCCATCAGTGACGAGCGCTCTGGAAACACCATATATTTT. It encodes CAISDERSGNTIYF.

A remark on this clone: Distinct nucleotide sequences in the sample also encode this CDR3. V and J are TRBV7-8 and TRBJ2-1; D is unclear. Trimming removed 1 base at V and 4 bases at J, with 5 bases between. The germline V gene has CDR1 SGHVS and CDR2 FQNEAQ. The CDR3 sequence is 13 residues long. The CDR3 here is CASSLGRYNEQFF. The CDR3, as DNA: TGTGCCAGCAGCTTAGGCAGATACAATGAGCAGTTCTTC.

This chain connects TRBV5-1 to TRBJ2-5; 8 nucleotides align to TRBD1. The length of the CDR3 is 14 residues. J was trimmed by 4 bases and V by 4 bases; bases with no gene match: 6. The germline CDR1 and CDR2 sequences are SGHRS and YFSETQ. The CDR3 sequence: CASSASGGPETQYF. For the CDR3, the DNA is TGCGCCAGCAGCGCCTCAGGGGGCCCAGAGACCCAGTACTTC.

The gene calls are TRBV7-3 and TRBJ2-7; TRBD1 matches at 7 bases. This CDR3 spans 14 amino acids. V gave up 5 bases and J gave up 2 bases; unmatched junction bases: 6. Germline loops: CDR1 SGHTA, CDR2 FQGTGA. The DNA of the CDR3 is TGTGCCAGCAGCCCAAGGGGGCTAACCTACGAGCAGTACTTC. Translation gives CASSPRGLTYEQYF.